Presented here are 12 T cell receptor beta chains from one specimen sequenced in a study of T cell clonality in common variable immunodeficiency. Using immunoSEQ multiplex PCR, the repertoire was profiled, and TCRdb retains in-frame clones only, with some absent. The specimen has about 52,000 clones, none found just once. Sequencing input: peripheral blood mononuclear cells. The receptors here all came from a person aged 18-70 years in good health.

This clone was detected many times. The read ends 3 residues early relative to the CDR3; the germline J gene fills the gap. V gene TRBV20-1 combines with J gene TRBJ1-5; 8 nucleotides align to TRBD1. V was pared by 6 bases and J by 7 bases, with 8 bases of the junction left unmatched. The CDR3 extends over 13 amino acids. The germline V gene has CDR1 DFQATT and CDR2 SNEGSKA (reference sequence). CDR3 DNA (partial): TGCAGTGCAATCTACAGGGGGAAACAGCCC. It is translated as CSAIYRGKQP. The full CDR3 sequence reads CSAIYRGKQPQHF.

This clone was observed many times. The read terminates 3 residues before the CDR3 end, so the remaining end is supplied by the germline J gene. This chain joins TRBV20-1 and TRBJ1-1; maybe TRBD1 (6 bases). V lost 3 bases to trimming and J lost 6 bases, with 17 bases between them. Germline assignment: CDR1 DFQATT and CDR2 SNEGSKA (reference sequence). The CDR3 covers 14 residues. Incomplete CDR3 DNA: TGCAGTGCTAGTCCCTCTAACAGGGATTCTGAA. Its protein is CSASPSNRDSE. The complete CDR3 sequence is CSASPSNRDSEAFF.

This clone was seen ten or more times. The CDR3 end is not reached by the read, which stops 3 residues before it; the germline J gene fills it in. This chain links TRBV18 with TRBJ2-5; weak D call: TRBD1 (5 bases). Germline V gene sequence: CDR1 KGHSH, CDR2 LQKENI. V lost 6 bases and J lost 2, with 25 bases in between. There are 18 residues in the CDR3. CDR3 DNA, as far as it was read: TGTGCCAGCTCCGGGCAGGGTCGTGCCGAAACGGCTCAAGAGACC. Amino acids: CASSGQGRAETAQET. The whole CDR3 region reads CASSGQGRAETAQETQYF. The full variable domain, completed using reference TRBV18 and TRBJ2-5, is NAGVMQNPRHLVRRRGQEARLRCSPMKGHSHVYWYRQLPEEGLKFMVYLQKENIIDESGMPKERFSAEFPKEGPSILRIQQVVRGDSAAYFCASSGQGRAETAQETQYFGPGTRLLVL.

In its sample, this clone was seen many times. CDR3 protein: CASSGPGGQQQPQHF. The sequenced part of the CDR3 DNA is TGTGCCAGCAGTGGACCGGGGGGCCAGCAGCAGCCC. The chain carries TRBV2 and TRBJ1-5; weak D call: TRBD1 (6 bases). Sequencing ends 3 residues short of the CDR3 end; the germline J gene provides the rest. CDR3 length: 15 residues. The V gene's germline CDR1 is SNHLY and CDR2 FYNNEI. Trimming stripped 4 bases from V and 7 bases from J, with 17 bases between.

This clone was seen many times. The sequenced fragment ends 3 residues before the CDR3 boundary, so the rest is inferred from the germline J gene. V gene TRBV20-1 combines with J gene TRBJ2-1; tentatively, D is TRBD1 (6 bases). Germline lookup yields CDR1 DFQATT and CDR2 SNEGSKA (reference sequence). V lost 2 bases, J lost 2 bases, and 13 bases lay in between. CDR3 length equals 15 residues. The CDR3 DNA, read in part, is TGCAGTGCTAGAAACGACGGGACACCCTACAATGAG. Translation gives CSARNDGTPYNE. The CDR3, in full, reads CSARNDGTPYNEQFF.

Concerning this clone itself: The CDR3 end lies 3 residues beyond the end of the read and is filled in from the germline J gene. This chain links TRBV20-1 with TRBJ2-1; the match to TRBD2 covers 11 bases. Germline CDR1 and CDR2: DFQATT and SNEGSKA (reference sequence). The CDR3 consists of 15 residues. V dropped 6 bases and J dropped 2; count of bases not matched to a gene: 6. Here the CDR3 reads CSAPPSGGPYNEQFF. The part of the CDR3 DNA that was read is TGCAGTGCCCCACCTAGCGGGGGGCCCTACAATGAG.

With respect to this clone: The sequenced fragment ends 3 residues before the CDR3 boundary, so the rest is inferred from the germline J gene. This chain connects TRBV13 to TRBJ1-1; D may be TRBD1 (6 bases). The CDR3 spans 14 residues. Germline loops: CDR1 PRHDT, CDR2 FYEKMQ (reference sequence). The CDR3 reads CASSPPVRGQEAFF. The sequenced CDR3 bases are TGTGCCAGCAGCCCCCCAGTCCGTGGACAGGAA.

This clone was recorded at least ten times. CDR3 DNA, as far as it was read: TGCGCCAGCAGCACGAGCGGGCATAGCACAGATACG. It is translated as CASSTSGHSTDT. The full CDR3 protein is CASSTSGHSTDTQYF. V gene TRBV5-1 combines with J gene TRBJ2-3, with D perhaps TRBD2 (6 bases). The CDR3 extends 3 residues past the end of the read, so its final part is completed from the germline J gene. This CDR3 has 15 amino acids. V was pared by 4 bases and J by 0 bases, with 12 bases between. The germline V gene encodes CDR1 SGHRS and CDR2 YFSETQ.

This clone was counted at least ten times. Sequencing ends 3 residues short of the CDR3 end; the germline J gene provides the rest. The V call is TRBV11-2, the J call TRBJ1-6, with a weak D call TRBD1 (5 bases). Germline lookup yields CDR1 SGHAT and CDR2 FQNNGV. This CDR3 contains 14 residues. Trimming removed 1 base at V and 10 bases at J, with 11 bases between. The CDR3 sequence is CASSLAGLESPLHF. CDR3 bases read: TGTGCCAGCAGCTTAGCAGGGCTTGAGTCACCC.

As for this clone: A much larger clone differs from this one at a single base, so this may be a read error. Partial CDR3 DNA: TGTGCTAGCAGCCAGGTCTCTGGGGCCAACGTG. Protein sequence: CASSQVSGANV. Given in full, the CDR3 is CASSQVSGANVLFF. The chain carries TRBV7-7 and TRBJ2-2; D possibly corresponds to TRBD1 (5 bases). The read ends 3 residues shy of where the CDR3 ends; the end is completed using the germline J gene. This CDR3 contains 14 residues. From germline, CDR1 is SSHAT and CDR2 FNYEAQ (reference sequence).

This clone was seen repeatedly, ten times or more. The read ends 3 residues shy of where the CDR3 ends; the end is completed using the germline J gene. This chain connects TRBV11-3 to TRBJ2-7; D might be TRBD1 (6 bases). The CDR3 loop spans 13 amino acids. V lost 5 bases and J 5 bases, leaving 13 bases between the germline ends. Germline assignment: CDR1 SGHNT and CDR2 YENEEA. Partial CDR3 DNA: TGTGCCAGCAGCACACCACAGGGTAACGAG. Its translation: CASSTPQGNE. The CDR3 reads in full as CASSTPQGNEQYF.

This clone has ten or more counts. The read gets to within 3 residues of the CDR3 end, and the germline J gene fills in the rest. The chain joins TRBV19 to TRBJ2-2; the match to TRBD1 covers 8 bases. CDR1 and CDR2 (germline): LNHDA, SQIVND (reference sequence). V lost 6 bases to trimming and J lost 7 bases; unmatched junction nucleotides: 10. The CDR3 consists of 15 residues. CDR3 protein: CASREGTGVIGELFF. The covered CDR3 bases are TGTGCCAGTAGGGAGGGGACAGGCGTCATCGGGGAG.